The clone carrying this T cell receptor (beta chain) was counted only a few times. What it recognizes is unknown. These data are taken from a study of CD8 T cells in Susac syndrome. Study background: Each patient with Susac syndrome, at the time of blood draw, was therapy-naive, on corticosteroids, or on intravenous immunoglobulin alone.

Study results and limitations: When the CD4+ T cell repertoires of patients with Susac syndrome were examined, they did not show any clonal expansion.

The V and J ends lost 3 bases and 7 bases respectively, with 15 bases between them. CDR3 length: 13 amino acids. Germline CDR1 SQVTM, CDR2 ANQGSEA. Reverse transcription of roughly 0.45 to 1 ug RNA was performed with random hexamers. TCRdb processed the immunoSEQ multiplex PCR reads anew with MiXCR; each CDR3 protein has one entry. The data contain more than 150,000 distinct CDR3 sequences, under 97% of them singletons. CD8+ and CD4+ T cells circulating in blood were sequenced for TCR beta. TEMRA cells were FACS-enriched, with CD8+ and CD4+ T cells isolated negatively. This chain connects TRBV29-1 to TRBJ1-2; D call uncertain. Specimen: CD4+ T cells from PBMCs. This TCR derives from a human donor with Susac syndrome. This CDR3 is CSVDFPGSGGYTF. DNA of the CDR3: TGCAGCGTTGATTTTCCGGGCTCGGGTGGCTACACCTTC.